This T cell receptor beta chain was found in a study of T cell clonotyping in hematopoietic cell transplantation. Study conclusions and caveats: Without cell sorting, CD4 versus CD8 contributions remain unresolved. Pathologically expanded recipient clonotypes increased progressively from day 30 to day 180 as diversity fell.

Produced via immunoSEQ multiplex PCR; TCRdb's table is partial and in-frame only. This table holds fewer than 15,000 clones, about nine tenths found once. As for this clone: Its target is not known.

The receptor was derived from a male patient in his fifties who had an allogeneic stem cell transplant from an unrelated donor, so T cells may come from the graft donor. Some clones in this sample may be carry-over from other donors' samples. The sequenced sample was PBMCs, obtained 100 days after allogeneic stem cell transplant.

The CDR3 is CASSLAAGAGELFF. The DNA for the CDR3 is TGTGCCAGCAGCTTGGCGGCGGGAGCCGGGGAGCTGTTTTTT. The chain combines TRBV7-3 with TRBJ2-2, with 7 bases fitting TRBD2. This CDR3 is built from 14 residues. Germline V gives CDR1 SGHTA, CDR2 FQGTGA. V trimming: 3 bases; J trimming: 6 bases; junction bases outside the gene matches: 4.